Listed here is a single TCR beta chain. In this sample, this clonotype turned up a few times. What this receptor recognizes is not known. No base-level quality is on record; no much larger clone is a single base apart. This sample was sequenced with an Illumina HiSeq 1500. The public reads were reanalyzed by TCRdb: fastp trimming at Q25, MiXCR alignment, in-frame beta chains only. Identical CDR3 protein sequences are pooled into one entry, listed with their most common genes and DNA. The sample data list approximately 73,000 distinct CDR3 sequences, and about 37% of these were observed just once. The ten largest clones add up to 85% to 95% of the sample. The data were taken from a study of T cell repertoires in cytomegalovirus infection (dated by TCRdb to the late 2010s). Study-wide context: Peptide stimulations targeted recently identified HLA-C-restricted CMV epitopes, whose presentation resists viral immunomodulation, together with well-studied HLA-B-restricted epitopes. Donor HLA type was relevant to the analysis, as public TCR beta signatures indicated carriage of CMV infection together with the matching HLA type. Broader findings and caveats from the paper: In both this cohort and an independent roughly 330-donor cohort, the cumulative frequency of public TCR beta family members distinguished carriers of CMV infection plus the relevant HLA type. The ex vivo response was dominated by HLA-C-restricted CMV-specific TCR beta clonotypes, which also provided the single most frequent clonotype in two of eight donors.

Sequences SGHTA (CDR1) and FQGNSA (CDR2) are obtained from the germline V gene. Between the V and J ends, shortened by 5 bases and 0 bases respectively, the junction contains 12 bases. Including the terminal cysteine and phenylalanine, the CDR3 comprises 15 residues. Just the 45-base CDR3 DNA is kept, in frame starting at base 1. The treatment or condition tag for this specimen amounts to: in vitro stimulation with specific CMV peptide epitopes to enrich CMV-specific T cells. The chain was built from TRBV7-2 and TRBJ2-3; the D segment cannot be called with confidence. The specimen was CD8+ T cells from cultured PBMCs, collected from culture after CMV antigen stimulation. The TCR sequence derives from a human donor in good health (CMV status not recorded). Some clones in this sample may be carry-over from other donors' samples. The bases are TGTGCCAGCAGCCCCCCAACCTCCAGCACAGATACGCAGTATTTT. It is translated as CASSPPTSSTDTQYF.